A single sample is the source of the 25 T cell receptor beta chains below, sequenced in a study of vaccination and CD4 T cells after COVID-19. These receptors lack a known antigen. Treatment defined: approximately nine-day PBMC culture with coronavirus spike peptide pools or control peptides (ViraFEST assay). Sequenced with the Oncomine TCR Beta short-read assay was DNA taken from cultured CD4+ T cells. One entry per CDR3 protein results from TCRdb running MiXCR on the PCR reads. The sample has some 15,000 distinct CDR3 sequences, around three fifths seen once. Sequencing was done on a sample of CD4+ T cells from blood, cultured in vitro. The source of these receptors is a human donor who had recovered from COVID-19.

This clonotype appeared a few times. CDR3 amino acids: CASSTRQSNTEAFF. The CDR3 DNA sequence: TGTGCCAGCAGCACAAGACAGAGTAACACTGAAGCTTTCTTT. The chain employs TRBV11-3 and TRBJ1-1, with D perhaps TRBD1 (5 bases). The CDR3 sequence is 14 residues long. V was shortened by 5 bases and J by 2 bases, with 12 bases between the two germline ends. From germline, CDR1 is SGHNT and CDR2 YENEEA.

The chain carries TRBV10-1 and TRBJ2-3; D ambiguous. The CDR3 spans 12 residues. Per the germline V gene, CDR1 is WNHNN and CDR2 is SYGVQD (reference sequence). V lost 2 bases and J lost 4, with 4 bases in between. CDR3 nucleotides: TGCGCCAGCAGTGAGGGGGCAGATACGCAGTATTTT. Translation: CASSEGADTQYF.

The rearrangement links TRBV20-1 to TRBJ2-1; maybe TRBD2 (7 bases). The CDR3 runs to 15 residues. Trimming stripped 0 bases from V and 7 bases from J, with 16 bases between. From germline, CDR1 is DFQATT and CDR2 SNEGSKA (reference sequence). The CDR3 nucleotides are TGCAGTGCTAGAGATACACGGGGGGCTTTTAATGAGCAGTTCTTC. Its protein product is CSARDTRGAFNEQFF.

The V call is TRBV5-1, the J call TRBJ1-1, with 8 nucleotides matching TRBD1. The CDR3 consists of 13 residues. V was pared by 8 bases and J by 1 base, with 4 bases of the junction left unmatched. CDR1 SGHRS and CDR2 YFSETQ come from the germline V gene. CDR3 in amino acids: CASGTGANTEAFF. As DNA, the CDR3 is TGCGCCAGTGGGACAGGCGCGAACACTGAAGCTTTCTTT. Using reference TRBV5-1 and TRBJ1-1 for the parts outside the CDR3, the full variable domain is KAGVTQTPRYLIKTRGQQVTLSCSPISGHRSVSWYQQTPGQGLQFLFEYFSETQRNKGNFPGRFSGRQFSNSRSEMNVSTLELGDSALYLCASGTGANTEAFFGQGTRLTVV.

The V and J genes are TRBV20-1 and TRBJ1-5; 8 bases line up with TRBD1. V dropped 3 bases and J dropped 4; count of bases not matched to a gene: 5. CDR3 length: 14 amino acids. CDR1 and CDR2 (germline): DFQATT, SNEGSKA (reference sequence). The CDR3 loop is CSASLDRENQPQHF. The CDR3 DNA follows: TGCAGTGCTAGTTTGGACAGGGAAAATCAGCCCCAGCATTTT.

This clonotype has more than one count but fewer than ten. CDR3 bases: TGCAGTGCTACAGGACTAGCGGGGGTCACAGATACGCAGTATTTT. This translates into CSATGLAGVTDTQYF. This sequence joins TRBV20-1 and TRBJ2-3; 13 bases are a match to TRBD2. The J segment lost 2 bases and the V segment lost 4 bases, leaving 3 bases of the junction unmatched. CDR3 size: 15 residues. Germline values: CDR1 DFQATT, CDR2 SNEGSKA (reference sequence).

CDR3: CASRSYLQRTSTGYTF. For the CDR3, the DNA is TGTGCCAGCAGAAGCTATCTTCAGAGGACATCCACGGGCTACACCTTC. V is TRBV27 and J is TRBJ1-2; D possibly corresponds to TRBD1 (5 bases). Germline CDR1 is MNHEY and CDR2 is SMNVEV (reference sequence). CDR3 length equals 16 residues. Trimming removed 6 bases from V and 8 bases from J, with 25 bases in between.

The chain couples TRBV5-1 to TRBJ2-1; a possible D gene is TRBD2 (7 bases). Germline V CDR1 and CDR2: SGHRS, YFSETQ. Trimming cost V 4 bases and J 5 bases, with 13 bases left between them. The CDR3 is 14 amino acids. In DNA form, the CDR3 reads TGCGCCAGCAGCCCGGAGGGGGGGCACAATGAGCAGTTCTTC. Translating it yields CASSPEGGHNEQFF.

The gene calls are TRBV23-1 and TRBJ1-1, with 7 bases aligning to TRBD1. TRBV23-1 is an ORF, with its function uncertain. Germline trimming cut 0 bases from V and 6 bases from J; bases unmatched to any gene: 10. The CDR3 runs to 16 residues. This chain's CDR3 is CASSQSQGGNGPEAFF. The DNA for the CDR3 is TGCGCCAGCAGTCAATCGCAGGGGGGAAATGGCCCTGAAGCTTTCTTT.

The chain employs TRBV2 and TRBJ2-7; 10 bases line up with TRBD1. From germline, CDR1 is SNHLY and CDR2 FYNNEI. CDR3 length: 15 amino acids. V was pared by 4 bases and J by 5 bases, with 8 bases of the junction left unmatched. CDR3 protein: CASSGVRTGGHEQYF. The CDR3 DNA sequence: TGTGCCAGCAGTGGCGTCCGGACAGGGGGTCACGAGCAGTACTTC.

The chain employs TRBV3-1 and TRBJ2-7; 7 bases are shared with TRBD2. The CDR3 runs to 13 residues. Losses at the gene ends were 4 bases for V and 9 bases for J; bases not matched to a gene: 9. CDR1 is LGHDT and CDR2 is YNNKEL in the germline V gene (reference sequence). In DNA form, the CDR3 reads TGTGCCAGCAGCCGTCTAGCGGAGGAGGGGCAGTACTTC. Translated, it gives CASSRLAEEGQYF.

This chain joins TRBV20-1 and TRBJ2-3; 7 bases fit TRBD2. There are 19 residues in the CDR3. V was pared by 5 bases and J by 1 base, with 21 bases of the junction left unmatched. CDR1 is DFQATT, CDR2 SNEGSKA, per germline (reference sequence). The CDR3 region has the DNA TGCAGTGCTGGCTCTGGTCCTAGCGGTCTCCTTGGGGGCACAGATACGCAGTATTTT. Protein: CSAGSGPSGLLGGTDTQYF.

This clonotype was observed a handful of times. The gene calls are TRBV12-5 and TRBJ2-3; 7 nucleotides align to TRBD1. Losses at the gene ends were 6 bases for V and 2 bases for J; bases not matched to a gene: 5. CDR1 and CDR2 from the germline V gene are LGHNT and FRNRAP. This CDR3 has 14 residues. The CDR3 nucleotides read TGTGCTAGTGGCTGGGGACAGAACACAGATACGCAGTATTTT. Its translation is CASGWGQNTDTQYF. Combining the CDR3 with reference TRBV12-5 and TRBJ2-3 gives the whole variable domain DARVTQTPRHKVTEMGQEVTMRCQPILGHNTVFWYRQTMMQGLELLAYFRNRAPLDDSGMPKDRFSAEMPDATLATLKIQPSEPRDSAVYFCASGWGQNTDTQYFGPGTRLTVL.

The DNA for the CDR3 is TGTGCCAGCAGCTTAGGGGGACAGGGGGCGAGAGGCTACACCTTC. Translation gives CASSLGGQGARGYTF. The rearrangement links TRBV7-9 to TRBJ1-2; TRBD1 matches 12 bases. Germline loops: CDR1 SEHNR, CDR2 FQNEAQ (reference sequence). Trimming cost V 1 base and J 8 bases; bases outside gene matches: 5. CDR3 size: 15 residues.

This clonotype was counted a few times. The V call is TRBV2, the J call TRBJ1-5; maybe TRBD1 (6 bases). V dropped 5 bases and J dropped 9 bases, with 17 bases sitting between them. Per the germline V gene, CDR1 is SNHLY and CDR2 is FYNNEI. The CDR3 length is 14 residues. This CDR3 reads CASSQQGSSGPQHF. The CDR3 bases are TGTGCCAGCAGTCAACAGGGTTCGTCAGGGCCCCAGCATTTT.

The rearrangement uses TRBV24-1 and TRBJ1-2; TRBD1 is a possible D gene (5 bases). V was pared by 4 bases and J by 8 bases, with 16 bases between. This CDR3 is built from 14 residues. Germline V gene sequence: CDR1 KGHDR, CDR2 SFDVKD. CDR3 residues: CATSEPTGSLGYTF. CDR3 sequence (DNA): TGTGCCACCAGTGAGCCCACAGGATCCCTAGGCTACACCTTC.

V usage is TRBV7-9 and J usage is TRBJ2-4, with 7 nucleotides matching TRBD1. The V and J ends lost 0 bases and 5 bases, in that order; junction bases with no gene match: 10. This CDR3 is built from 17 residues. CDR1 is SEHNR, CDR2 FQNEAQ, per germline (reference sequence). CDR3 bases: TGTGCCAGCAGCTTAGCGCGCCAACGGGACAGCCAAAACATTCAGTACTTC. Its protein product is CASSLARQRDSQNIQYF.

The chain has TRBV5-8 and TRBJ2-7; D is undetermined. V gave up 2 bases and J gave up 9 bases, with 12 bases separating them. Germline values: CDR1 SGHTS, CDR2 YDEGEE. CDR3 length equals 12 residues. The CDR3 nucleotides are TGTGCCAGCAGCTTACTCGGCTGGGGGCAGTACTTC. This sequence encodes CASSLLGWGQYF. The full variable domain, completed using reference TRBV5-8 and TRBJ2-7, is EAGVTQSPTHLIKTRGQQATLRCSPISGHTSVYWYQQALGLGLQFLLWYDEGEERNRGNFPPRFSGRQFPNYSSELNVNALELEDSALYLCASSLLGWGQYFGPGTRLTVT.

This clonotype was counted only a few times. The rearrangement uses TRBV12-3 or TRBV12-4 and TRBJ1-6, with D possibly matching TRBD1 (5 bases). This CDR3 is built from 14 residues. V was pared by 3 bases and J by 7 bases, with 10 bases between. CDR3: CASSFREGNSPLHF. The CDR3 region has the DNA TGTGCCAGCAGTTTTAGGGAGGGGAATTCACCCCTCCACTTT.

Written as DNA, the CDR3 is TGTGCCAGCAGCTCTGACTCTTTAGCGGGGCCGAGCACAGATACGCAGTATTTT. Translated, it gives CASSSDSLAGPSTDTQYF. The chain combines TRBV7-2 with TRBJ2-3; 8 bases are a match to TRBD2. The germline V gene has CDR1 SGHTA and CDR2 FQGNSA. Unmatched junction bases numbered 12, after V lost 4 bases and J lost 0 bases. The CDR3 spans 18 residues.

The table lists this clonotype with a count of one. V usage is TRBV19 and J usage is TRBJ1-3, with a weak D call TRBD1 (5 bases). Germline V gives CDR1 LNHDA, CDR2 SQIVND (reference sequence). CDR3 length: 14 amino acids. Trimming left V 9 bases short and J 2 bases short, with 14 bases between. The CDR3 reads CASSTGGAGNTIYF. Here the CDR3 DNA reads TGTGCCAGCTCCACCGGGGGGGCTGGAAACACCATATATTTT.

Here the CDR3 DNA reads TGTGCCAGCAGCCCACCCGGGCCCATGAACACTGAAGCTTTCTTT. Residues: CASSPPGPMNTEAFF. The chain carries TRBV7-8 and TRBJ1-1; the D is unclear. Trimming left V 5 bases short and J 0 bases short, with 13 bases between. This CDR3 is 15 amino acids long. CDR1 and CDR2 (germline): SGHVS, FQNEAQ.

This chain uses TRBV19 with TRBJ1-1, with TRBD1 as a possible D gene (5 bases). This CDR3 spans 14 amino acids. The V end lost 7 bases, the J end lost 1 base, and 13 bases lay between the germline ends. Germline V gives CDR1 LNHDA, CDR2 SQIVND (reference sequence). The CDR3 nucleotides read TGTGCCAGTAACAAACGGGGGACGAACACTGAAGCTTTCTTT. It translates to CASNKRGTNTEAFF.

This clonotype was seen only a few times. The CDR3 region is CASSLQRGWDTQYF. The CDR3, as DNA: TGTGCCAGCAGCCTTCAGCGGGGGTGGGATACGCAGTATTTT. The chain couples TRBV7-2 to TRBJ2-3; 8 bases line up with TRBD2. With 5 bases clipped from V and 6 bases from J, the junction kept 7 bases outside the gene matches. The CDR3 runs 14 residues. CDR1 is SGHTA, CDR2 FQGNSA, per germline. The whole variable domain, filled in from reference TRBV7-2 and TRBJ2-3, reads GAGVSQSPSNKVTEKGKDVELRCDPISGHTALYWYRQSLGQGLEFLIYFQGNSAPDKSGLPSDRFSAERTGGSVSTLTIQRTQQEDSAVYLCASSLQRGWDTQYFGPGTRLTVL.

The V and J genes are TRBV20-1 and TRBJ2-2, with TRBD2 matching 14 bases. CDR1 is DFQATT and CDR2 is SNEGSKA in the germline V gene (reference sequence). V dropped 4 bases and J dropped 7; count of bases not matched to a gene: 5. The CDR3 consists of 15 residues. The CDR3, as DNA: TGCAGTGCTAAGACTAGCGGGAGGGCCAGCGGGGAGCTGTTTTTT. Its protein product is CSAKTSGRASGELFF.